Many counts were recorded for the clone carrying this TCR beta chain. TCRdb called clones again from the PCR reads with MiXCR. This table has about 21,000 clones, around 28% appearing once. Ahead of thyroid surgery, no patient had received treatment of any kind. These data come from a study of metastatic and nonmetastatic thyroid tumors. V was clipped by 9 bases and J by 7 bases, with 10 bases between them. The germline V gene encodes CDR1 KGHDR and CDR2 SFDVKD. The CDR3 is 11 residues long. This TCR was sampled from a female donor with papillary thyroid cancer or a benign thyroid nodule (not recorded which). Some clones in this sample may be carry-over from other donors' samples. Sequences were obtained from blood. This sequence joins TRBV24-1 and TRBJ2-3, with D unclear. CDR3 nucleotide sequence: TGTGCCACCCAACAAGGTAATACGCAGTATTTT. This gives the protein CATQQGNTQYF.